The table lists the clone carrying this TCR beta chain with a few counts. The data were taken from a study of post-analysis software for immune sequencing data. Unique molecular identifiers had been added to the TCR beta cDNA libraries. Each sample of about 0.95 to 11 million input T cells yielded about 500,000 cDNA molecules, so each molecule approximated one T cell. TCRdb itself ran the PCR reads through MiXCR, one entry per CDR3 protein. This repertoire shows 150,000 to 200,000 distinct CDR3 sequences, roughly 34% found once; its top ten account for approximately 30%. V was clipped by 7 bases and J by 7 bases, with 11 bases between them. This CDR3 has 12 residues. Germline V gene lookup returns CDR1 MNHNS and CDR2 SASEGT.

Material: blood, obtained after autologous hematopoietic stem cell transplantation. V is TRBV6-1 and J is TRBJ2-1; D is tentatively TRBD1 or TRBD2 (5 bases each). The clonotype was recovered from a girl aged 5 to 17 with multiple sclerosis. The CDR3 region is CASIEGWNEQFF. For the CDR3, the DNA is TGTGCCAGCATCGAGGGGTGGAATGAGCAGTTCTTC.